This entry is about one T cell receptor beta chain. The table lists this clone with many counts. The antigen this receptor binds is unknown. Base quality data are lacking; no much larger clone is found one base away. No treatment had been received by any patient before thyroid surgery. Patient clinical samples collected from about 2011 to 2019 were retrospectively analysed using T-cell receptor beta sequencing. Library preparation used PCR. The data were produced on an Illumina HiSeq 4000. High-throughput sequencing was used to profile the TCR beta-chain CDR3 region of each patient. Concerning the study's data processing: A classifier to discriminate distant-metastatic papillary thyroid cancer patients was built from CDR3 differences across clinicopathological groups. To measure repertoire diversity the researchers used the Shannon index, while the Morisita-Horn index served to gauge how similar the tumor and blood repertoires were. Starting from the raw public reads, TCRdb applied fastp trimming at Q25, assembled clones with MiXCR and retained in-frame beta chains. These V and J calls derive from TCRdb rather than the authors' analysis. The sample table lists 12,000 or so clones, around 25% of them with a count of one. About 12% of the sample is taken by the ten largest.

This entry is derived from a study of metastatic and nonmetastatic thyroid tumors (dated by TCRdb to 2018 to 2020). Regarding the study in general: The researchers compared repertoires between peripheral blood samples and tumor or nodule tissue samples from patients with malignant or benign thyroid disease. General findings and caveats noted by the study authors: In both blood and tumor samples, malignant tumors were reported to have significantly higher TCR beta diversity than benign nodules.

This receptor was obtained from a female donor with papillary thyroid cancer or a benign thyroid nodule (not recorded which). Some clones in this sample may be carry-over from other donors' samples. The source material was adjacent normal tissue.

The DNA reads TGCAGCGTCCACAGGAACACTGAAGCTTTCTTT. This yields the protein CSVHRNTEAFF. The sequence is built from TRBV29-1 and TRBJ1-1; there is no confident call for the D gene. The germline V gene yields SQVTM for CDR1 and ANQGSEA for CDR2. Taken from cysteine to phenylalanine, the CDR3 has 11 residues. Only CDR3 DNA remains: 33 bases, in frame from the first base. V loses 6 bases, J loses 1 base, and the germline ends lie 6 bases apart.